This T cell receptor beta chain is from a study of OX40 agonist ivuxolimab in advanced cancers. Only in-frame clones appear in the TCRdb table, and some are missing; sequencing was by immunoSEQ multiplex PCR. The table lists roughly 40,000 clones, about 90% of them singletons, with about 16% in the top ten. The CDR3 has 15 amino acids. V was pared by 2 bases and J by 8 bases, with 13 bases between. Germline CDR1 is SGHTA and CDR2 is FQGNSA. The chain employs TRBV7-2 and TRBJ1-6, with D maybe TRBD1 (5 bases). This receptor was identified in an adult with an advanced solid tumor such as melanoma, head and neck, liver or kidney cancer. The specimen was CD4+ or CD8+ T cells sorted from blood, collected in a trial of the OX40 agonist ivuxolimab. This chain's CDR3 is CASSLLRQGDSPLHF. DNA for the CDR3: TGTGCCAGCAGCTTATTGCGGCAGGGCGATTCACCCCTCCACTTT.